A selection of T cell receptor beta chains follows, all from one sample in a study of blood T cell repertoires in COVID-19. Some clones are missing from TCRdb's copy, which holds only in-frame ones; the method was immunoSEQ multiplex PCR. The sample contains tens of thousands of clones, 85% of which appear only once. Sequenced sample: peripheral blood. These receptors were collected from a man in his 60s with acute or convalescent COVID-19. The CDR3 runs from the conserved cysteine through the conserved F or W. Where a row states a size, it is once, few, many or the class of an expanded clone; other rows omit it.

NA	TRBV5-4	CASSLAKGANTEAFF
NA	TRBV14	CASSPTLRGNSPLHF
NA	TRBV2	CASSEVRDRLLGYTF
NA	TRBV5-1	CASSLGASGNTIYF
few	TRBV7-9	CASSQTYTEAFF
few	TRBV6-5	CASTRGQKNTEAFF
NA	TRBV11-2	CASSLETYYSGNTIYF
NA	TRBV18	CASSPQDRGQETQYF
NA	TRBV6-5	CASCGAGEKLFF
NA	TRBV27	CASSPGHNSYEQYF
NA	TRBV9	CASSVVGGLLGNTIYF
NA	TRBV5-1	CASSLTFTGVDGYTF
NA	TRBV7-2	CASSLGLGRGANVLTF
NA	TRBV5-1	CASSFLLVSEQYF
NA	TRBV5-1	CASSTETDNTGELFF